The 9 T cell receptor beta chains reported below all come from one sample, sequenced in a study of T-cell memory formation after mild COVID-19. TCRdb recomputed calls from the 5' RACE reads with MiXCR, one row per CDR3 protein. The top ten clones hold approximately 3.8% of a sample with 180,000 or so distinct CDR3 sequences, approximately 10% of them seen once. Sequencing used PBMCs or a T cell subset sorted from them (not recorded which). These receptors were obtained from a man aged 18 to 30 who had mild COVID-19 (a few samples of this study predate the infection). Cell type and time point are not known.

The chain couples TRBV5-1 to TRBJ1-1; possibly TRBD1 for D (5 bases). The V and J ends lost 3 bases and 0 bases respectively, with 12 bases between them. The CDR3 loop spans 15 amino acids. The germline CDR1 and CDR2 sequences are SGHRS and YFSETQ. CDR3 loop: CASSSTTDMNTEAFF. The CDR3 coding sequence is TGCGCCAGCAGCTCTACGACAGACATGAACACTGAAGCTTTCTTT.

The chain recombines TRBV7-9 with TRBJ2-1; 10 bases fit TRBD1. With 2 bases clipped from V and 8 bases from J, the junction kept 3 bases outside the gene matches. The CDR3 contains 14 residues. Germline CDR1 is SEHNR and CDR2 is FQNEAQ (reference sequence). CDR3 region: CASSLRTGGDEQFF. The CDR3, as DNA: TGTGCCAGCAGCTTAAGGACAGGGGGGGATGAGCAGTTCTTC.

This clonotype was detected a few times. The chain has TRBV25-1 and TRBJ1-4, with TRBD1 as a possible D gene (6 bases). The CDR3 is made up of 16 amino acids. Germline V gene data show CDR1 as MGHDK and CDR2 as SYGVNS. The V and J ends lost 1 base and 7 bases respectively, with 16 bases between them. CDR3: CASSELRAGTTEKLFF. DNA for the CDR3: TGTGCCAGCAGTGAATTAAGAGCCGGGACAACTGAAAAACTGTTTTTT.

In this sample, this clonotype turned up a few times. The V and J genes are TRBV2 and TRBJ1-1; TRBD1 matches at 7 bases. J lost 0 bases, V lost 5 bases, and 0 bases had no gene match. The V gene's germline CDR1 is SNHLY and CDR2 FYNNEI. The CDR3 has 13 amino acids. Written as DNA, the CDR3 is TGTGCCAGCAGTACAGGGGTGAACACTGAAGCTTTCTTT. It specifies CASSTGVNTEAFF.

This clonotype was seen a few times. The rearrangement joins TRBV3-1 to TRBJ2-7, with a possible D match to TRBD1 (7 bases). CDR3 size: 14 residues. Germline V gene lookup returns CDR1 LGHDT and CDR2 YNNKEL (reference sequence). Between the trimmed V and J ends, which lost 2 bases and 6 bases, there was a span of 14 bases. The CDR3 sequence: CASSQNRGGGEQYF. In DNA form, the CDR3 reads TGTGCCAGCAGCCAAAACAGGGGAGGAGGCGAGCAGTACTTC.

This clonotype has ten or more counts. V gene TRBV7-8 combines with J gene TRBJ1-4, with a weak D call TRBD1 (5 bases). The CDR3 sequence is 14 residues long. Trimming removed 5 bases at V and 8 bases at J, with 15 bases between. Germline CDR1 and CDR2: SGHVS and FQNEAQ. The CDR3 reads CASSEDTGREKLFF. The CDR3 bases are TGTGCCAGCAGCGAGGACACGGGCCGCGAAAAACTGTTTTTT. Complete variable domain (other parts from reference TRBV7-8 and TRBJ1-4): GAGVSQSPRYKVAKRGQDVALRCDPISGHVSLFWYQQALGQGPEFLTYFQNEAQLDKSGLPSDRFFAERPEGSVSTLKIQRTQQEDSAVYLCASSEDTGREKLFFGSGTQLSVL.

A few counts support this clonotype. The gene calls are TRBV7-2 and TRBJ2-2; 12 positions agree with TRBD2. Germline CDR1 and CDR2: SGHTA and FQGNSA. The CDR3 is 16 residues long. The trim removed 3 bases at V and 5 bases at J, leaving 4 bases unmatched. CDR3 bases: TGTGCCAGCAGCTTCTCTCTAGCGGGGGGGACCGGGGAGCTGTTTTTT. Encoded protein: CASSFSLAGGTGELFF.

This clonotype was counted at least ten times. J is TRBJ2-5 and V is TRBV7-9; D possibly matches TRBD1 or TRBD2 (5 bases each). This CDR3 spans 11 amino acids. Looked up from germline, CDR1 is SEHNR and CDR2 is FQNEAQ (reference sequence). Deletions cut 4 bases from V and 5 bases from J, with 5 bases between. The CDR3 DNA reads TGTGCCAGCAGCTGGGGGGAGACCCAGTACTTC. The encoded protein is CASSWGETQYF.

This chain uses TRBV12-3 or TRBV12-4 with TRBJ1-1; perhaps TRBD1 as D (5 bases). The V end was cut by 2 bases, the J end by 3 bases, with 13 bases between. The CDR3 has 15 residues. CDR3 sequence (DNA): TGTGCCAGCAGTTTACTCGGGGTGGGGGACACTGAAGCTTTCTTT. This encodes CASSLLGVGDTEAFF.